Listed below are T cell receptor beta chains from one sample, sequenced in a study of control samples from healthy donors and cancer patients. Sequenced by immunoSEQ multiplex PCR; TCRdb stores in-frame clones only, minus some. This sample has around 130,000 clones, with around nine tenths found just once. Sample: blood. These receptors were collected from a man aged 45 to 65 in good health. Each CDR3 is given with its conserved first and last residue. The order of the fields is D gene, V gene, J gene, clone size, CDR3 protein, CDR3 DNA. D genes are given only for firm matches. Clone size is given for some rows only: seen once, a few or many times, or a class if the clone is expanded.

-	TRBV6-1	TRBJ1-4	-	CASSENINEKLFF	TGTGCCAGCAGTGAAAATATTAATGAAAAACTGTTTTTT
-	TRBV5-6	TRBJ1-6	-	CASSLVTKNSPLHF	TGTGCCAGCAGCTTGGTCACAAAAAATTCACCCCTCCACTTT
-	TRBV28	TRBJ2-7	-	CASRGNSYEQYF	TGTGCCAGCAGGGGGAACTCCTACGAGCAGTACTTC
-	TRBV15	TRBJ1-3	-	CATSRAGNTIYF	TGTGCCACCAGCAGAGCTGGAAACACCATATATTTT
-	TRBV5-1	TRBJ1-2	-	CASSLGQAGHGYTF	TGCGCCAGCAGCTTGGGGCAGGCGGGGCATGGCTACACCTTC
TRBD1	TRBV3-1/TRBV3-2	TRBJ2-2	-	CASSQEFEGARPGELFF	TGTGCCAGCAGCCAAGAATTTGAGGGGGCGAGGCCCGGGGAGCTGTTTTTT
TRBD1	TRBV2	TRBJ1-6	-	CASRDRGATLHF	TGTGCCAGCCGGGACAGGGGAGCAACCCTCCACTTT
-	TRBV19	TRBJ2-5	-	CASSIDRAGSSGETQYF	TGTGCCAGTAGTATAGATCGGGCAGGGTCAAGCGGGGAGACCCAGTACTTC
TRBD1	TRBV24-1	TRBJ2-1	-	CATSDATGAARDEQFF	TGTGCCACCAGTGATGCGACAGGGGCGGCGCGGGATGAGCAGTTCTTC
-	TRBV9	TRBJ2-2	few	CASSVDFVSNTGELFF	TGTGCCAGCAGCGTAGATTTCGTTTCGAACACCGGGGAGCTGTTTTTT
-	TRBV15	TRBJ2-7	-	CATSTAGGSYEQYF	TGTGCCACCAGCACAGCAGGTGGGTCCTACGAGCAGTACTTC
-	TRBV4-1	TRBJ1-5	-	CASSYRSNQPQHF	TGCGCCAGCAGCTACCGTAGCAATCAGCCCCAGCATTTT
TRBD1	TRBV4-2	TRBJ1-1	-	CASSHQGAKNTEAFF	TGTGCCAGCAGTCACCAGGGGGCCAAGAACACTGAAGCTTTCTTT
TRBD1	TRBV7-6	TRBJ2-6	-	CASSHRDRAFSGANVLTF	TGTGCCAGCAGCCACCGGGACAGGGCCTTCTCTGGGGCCAACGTCCTGACTTTC
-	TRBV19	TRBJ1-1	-	CASSPMTENTEAFF	TGTGCCAGTAGTCCTATGACGGAGAACACTGAAGCTTTCTTT
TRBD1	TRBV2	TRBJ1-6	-	CASRGQGSSGNSPLHF	TGTGCCAGCAGAGGACAGGGCTCGTCTGGGAATTCACCCCTCCACTTT
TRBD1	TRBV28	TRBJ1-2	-	CASSPSLQGAYGYTF	TGTGCCAGCAGCCCGAGCCTCCAGGGGGCATATGGCTACACCTTC
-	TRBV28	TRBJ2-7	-	CASSFSYEQYF	TGTGCCAGCAGTTTTTCCTACGAGCAGTACTTC
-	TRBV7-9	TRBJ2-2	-	CASSSAQGANTGELFF	TGTGCCAGCAGCTCCGCACAGGGCGCGAACACCGGGGAGCTGTTTTTT
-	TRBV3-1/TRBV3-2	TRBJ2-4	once	CASSQWEGGIQYF	TGTGCCAGCAGCCAATGGGAAGGGGGCATTCAGTACTTC
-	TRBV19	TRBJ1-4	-	CASHIGTYATNEKLFF	TGTGCCAGCCACATCGGGACGTATGCAACTAATGAAAAACTGTTTTTT
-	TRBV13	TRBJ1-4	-	CASSLGGGNEKLFF	TGTGCCAGCAGCTTGGGCGGGGGGAATGAAAAACTGTTTTTT
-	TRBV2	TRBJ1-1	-	CASKRVRTEAFF	TGTGCCAGCAAGAGGGTTCGGACTGAAGCTTTCTTT
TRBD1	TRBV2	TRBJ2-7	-	CASSRGGTGQGSYEQYF	TGTGCCAGCAGTCGCGGGGGAACGGGACAGGGGTCATACGAGCAGTACTTC
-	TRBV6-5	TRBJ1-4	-	CASRGTGNEKLFF	TGTGCCAGCAGGGGGACGGGTAATGAAAAACTGTTTTTT
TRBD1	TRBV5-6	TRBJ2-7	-	CASSLETGKQYF	TGTGCCAGCAGCTTGGAGACAGGGAAGCAGTACTTC
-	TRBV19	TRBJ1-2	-	CASSIVRDGNYGYTF	TGTGCCAGTAGTATAGTTCGGGACGGTAACTATGGCTACACCTTC
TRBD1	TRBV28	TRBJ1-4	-	CASSPQGSREKLFF	TGTGCCAGCAGTCCACAGGGGTCACGAGAAAAACTGTTTTTT
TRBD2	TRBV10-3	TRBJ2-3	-	CAICGGPGDTQYF	TGTGCCATTTGCGGGGGGCCGGGAGATACGCAGTATTTT
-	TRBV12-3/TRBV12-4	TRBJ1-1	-	CASSLSAKSEAFF	TGTGCCAGCAGTTTGTCAGCAAAATCTGAAGCTTTCTTT
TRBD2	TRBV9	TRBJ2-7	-	CASSVAASGYEQYF	TGTGCCAGCAGCGTAGCGGCTAGCGGCTACGAGCAGTACTTC
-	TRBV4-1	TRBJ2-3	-	CASSPREDSRPDTQYF	TGCGCCAGCAGCCCTCGTGAGGACAGCCGGCCAGATACGCAGTATTTT
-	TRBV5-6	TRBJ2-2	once	CASSLSHRLLNTGELFF	TGTGCCAGCAGCTTGTCGCACCGACTATTGAACACCGGGGAGCTGTTTTTT
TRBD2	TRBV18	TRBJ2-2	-	CASSPLPPSGGASYGELFF	TGTGCCAGCTCACCACTGCCCCCCAGCGGGGGGGCCTCTTACGGGGAGCTGTTTTTT
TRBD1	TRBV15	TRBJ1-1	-	CATSRDRGRTEAFF	TGTGCCACCAGCAGGGACAGGGGGAGGACTGAAGCTTTCTTT
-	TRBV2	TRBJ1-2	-	CASSEVGYYGYTF	TGTGCCAGCAGTGAAGTTGGGTACTATGGCTACACCTTC
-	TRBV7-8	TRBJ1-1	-	CASSATRSNTEAFF	TGTGCCAGCAGCGCAACTCGTTCGAACACTGAAGCTTTCTTT
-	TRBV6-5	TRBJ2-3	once	CASRTTGSDTQYF	TGTGCCAGCAGGACAACAGGATCCGATACGCAGTATTTT
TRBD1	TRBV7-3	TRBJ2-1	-	CASKLTGVDNEQFF	TGTGCCAGCAAGCTGACAGGGGTGGACAATGAGCAGTTCTTC
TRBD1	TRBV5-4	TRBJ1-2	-	CASSTSLGQGPSGYTF	TGTGCCAGCAGCACCTCATTGGGACAGGGACCATCTGGCTACACCTTC
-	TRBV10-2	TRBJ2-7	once	CASRTGGNSYEQYF	TGCGCCAGCAGGACAGGCGGCAATTCCTACGAGCAGTACTTC
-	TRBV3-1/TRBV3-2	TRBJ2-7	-	CASSLFHEQYF	TGTGCCAGCAGCCTTTTCCACGAGCAGTACTTC
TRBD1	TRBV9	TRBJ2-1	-	CASSVRDRVDNEQFF	TGTGCCAGCAGCGTCCGGGACAGGGTGGACAATGAGCAGTTCTTC
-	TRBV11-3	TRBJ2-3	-	CASSLRGSGTDTQYF	TGTGCCAGCAGCTTACGAGGTTCTGGCACAGATACGCAGTATTTT
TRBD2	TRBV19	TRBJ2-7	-	CASSGLAGSSYEQYF	TGTGCCAGTAGTGGACTAGCGGGGAGTTCCTACGAGCAGTACTTC